This T cell receptor (beta chain) was captured in a study of blood T cell repertoires in COVID-19 (dated by TCRdb to 2019 to 2021). Study-level background: Samples covering the acute and convalescent phases of COVID-19 were provided by collaborators in the United States, Italy and Spain. Sample metadata almost always included a de-identified subject ID, COVID-19 status, age in years and sex. The material from the prospective study consisted of cDNA or gDNA derived from T cells, B-cell-depleted T cells, or PBMCs. The samples were drawn from the first 160 participants of the ongoing ImmuneRACE study and from under 1,500 subjects provided by 6 global collaborators. HLA class I and class II types, where available, came from metadata supplied by the sample provider rather than from assay-based typing. Subjects who had been exposed to COVID-19, were actively infected with it, or had recovered from it provided the deeply sampled blood TCRbeta repertoires that made up the dataset. The repertoires were released in a freely available public database intended as a resource for research on the immune response to SARS-CoV-2.

The immunoSEQ Assay, a bias-controlled multiplex PCR, was used to amplify TCRbeta CDR3 regions from genomic DNA. As for the original processing: Within the assay, amplification of reference gene primers was used to estimate how many nucleated cells each sample contained. To quantify the absolute abundance of each unique TCRbeta CDR3 rearrangement, sequence reads were collapsed and filtered. Productive Simpson clonality was computed per sample as the square root of Simpson's diversity index over productive rearrangements. In its TCRdb copy, this immuneACCESS table keeps in-frame sequences only and misses some clones. Where compared with another copy, unresolved V genes explain less than half of these, and the others have no known cause. V and J calls and clone size are those listed in that table; D and trimming were worked out from the DNA. The sample table lists 270,000 or so clones, about nine tenths of them with a count of one. The top ten clonotypes cover more than 10% of the sample.

V ends up 5 bases short and J 14 bases short, with an unmatched junction base count of 8. The CDR3 starts with the cysteine, ends with the phenylalanine, and has 13 residues. Just CDR3 DNA is preserved here, 39 bases in frame from base 1. One collaborating source in Seattle enrolled patients during active infection and followed them longitudinally through the course of disease. Each collaborating institution followed its own protocols to collect whole blood in K2EDTA tubes. For TCRbeta analysis, collaborator samples were shipped as frozen whole blood, as isolated PBMCs, or as DNA extracted from either sample type. The study at large found these results: How much clinical and demographic metadata was included differed by source and by participant, and the metadata was provided uncurated.

Details on this clone: Its antigen target is currently unknown. Per-base qualities were not stored, and no clone one base away is much larger.

Sequenced: peripheral blood. The sequence is built from TRBV12-3 or TRBV12-4 and TRBJ2-1, and TRBD2 matches 11 of the central bases. The source of this sequence is a woman between 25 and 40 years old with COVID-19, enrolled during active disease. The CDR3 reads CASSPLAGGREFF. The DNA is as follows: TGTGCCAGCAGTCCCCTAGCGGGGGGAAGGGAGTTCTTC.